Below are 23 T cell receptor beta chains sequenced from a single sample in a study of beta chain features in type 1 diabetes. The sequenced template was cDNA made from the entire isolated RNA. Measured with immunoSEQ multiplex PCR; TCRdb has only the in-frame clones, and not every one. The sample contains under 800,000 clones, around a sixth of which appear only once. Sequencing was carried out using naive CD4+ T cells from blood. Receptors originate from a man aged 18-30 years in good health.

This clone was recorded a few times. This chain joins TRBV28 and TRBJ2-7, with D perhaps matching TRBD2 (6 bases). Germline V gene data show CDR1 as MDHEN and CDR2 as SYDVKM. CDR3 length: 15 amino acids. Trimming left V 7 bases short and J 0 bases short, with 16 bases between. The CDR3 here is CASTPAGWGSYEQYF. The CDR3 nucleotides read TGTGCCAGCACTCCGGCGGGGTGGGGCTCCTACGAGCAGTACTTC.

The chain employs TRBV29-1 and TRBJ2-3, with no clear D. V lost 3 bases and J 3 bases, leaving 19 bases between the germline ends. In germline, CDR1 is SQVTM, CDR2 ANQGSEA. The CDR3 loop spans 16 amino acids. CDR3 DNA sequence: TGCAGCGTTGAGTGGGTGGCCCTCCCACGAACAGATACGCAGTATTTT. Its translation: CSVEWVALPRTDTQYF.

This clone was picked up a small number of times. The rearrangement joins TRBV18 to TRBJ1-1; D gene ambiguous. V lost 3 bases, J lost 7 bases, and 15 bases lay in between. Germline lookup yields CDR1 KGHSH and CDR2 LQKENI. The CDR3 extends over 14 amino acids. The CDR3 is CASSPGVAQLEAFF. In DNA form, the CDR3 reads TGTGCCAGCTCACCGGGCGTCGCCCAGCTTGAAGCTTTCTTT.

This chain links TRBV18 with TRBJ1-3; TRBD1 might be the D (5 bases). The V end lost 2 bases, the J end lost 0 bases, and 14 bases lay between the germline ends. CDR3 size: 17 residues. Germline V CDR1 and CDR2: KGHSH, LQKENI. In nucleotides, the CDR3 is TGTGCCAGCTCACCAAATGGGGCAGATCACTCTGGAAACACCATATATTTT. Protein sequence: CASSPNGADHSGNTIYF.

In its sample, this clone was seen a few times. The V call is TRBV7-3, the J call TRBJ2-7; no definite D call. The CDR3 is 13 residues long. The ends were cut back, 2 bases at V and 2 bases at J, with 7 bases in the middle. The germline gives CDR1 SGHTA, CDR2 FQGTGA. This chain's CDR3 is CASSLHKAYEQYF. The CDR3 bases are TGTGCCAGCAGCTTACATAAGGCCTACGAGCAGTACTTC.

The J gene is TRBJ1-2, the V gene TRBV18, with a tentative D call TRBD1 (5 bases). CDR1 is KGHSH, CDR2 LQKENI, per germline. The length of the CDR3 is 13 residues. V lost 5 bases and J 0 bases, leaving 7 bases between the germline ends. The CDR3 loop reads CASSEQANYGYTF. The CDR3 DNA reads TGTGCCAGCTCAGAACAGGCTAACTATGGCTACACCTTC.

The gene calls are TRBV7-9 and TRBJ2-7; 10 nucleotides agree with TRBD1. Germline loops: CDR1 SEHNR, CDR2 FQNEAQ (reference sequence). V gave up 3 bases and J gave up 7 bases; unmatched junction bases: 21. CDR3 length: 19 amino acids. The CDR3 loop is CASSFRMIRDRGFSGEQYF. DNA of the CDR3: TGTGCCAGCAGCTTCAGAATGATCAGGGACAGGGGATTCTCGGGAGAGCAGTACTTC. The full variable domain, completed using reference TRBV7-9 and TRBJ2-7, is DTGVSQNPRHKITKRGQNVTFRCDPISEHNRLYWYRQTLGQGPEFLTYFQNEAQLEKSRLLSDRFSAERPKGSFSTLEIQRTEQGDSAMYLCASSFRMIRDRGFSGEQYFGPGTRLTVT.

In the case of this clone: One end of the junction varies from germline; a read error may be responsible. The chain employs TRBV7-9 and TRBJ1-2; 7 bases align to TRBD1. The CDR3 is made up of 14 amino acids. The germline V gene has CDR1 SEHNR and CDR2 FQNEAQ (reference sequence). This chain's CDR3 is CASSPGRGTVSYTF. CDR3 DNA sequence: TGCGCCAGCAGCCCTGGCAGGGGGACGGTTAGCTACACCTTC.

This clone has more than one count but fewer than ten. Other DNA sequences in the same sample also yield this CDR3. CDR3 sequence reads: CASSLRQNTEAFF. CDR3 nucleotides: TGTGCCAGCAGCTTAAGGCAGAACACTGAAGCTTTCTTT. The genes are TRBV7-3 and TRBJ1-1; no reliable D call. This CDR3 comprises 13 residues. Deletions cut 1 base from V and 1 base from J, with 4 bases between. Per the germline V gene, CDR1 is SGHTA and CDR2 is FQGTGA.

The chain carries TRBV9 and TRBJ1-2; the D is unclear. This CDR3 comprises 13 residues. From germline, CDR1 is SGDLS and CDR2 YYNGEE. V was shortened by 6 bases and J by 5 bases, with 14 bases between the two germline ends. CDR3 sequence reads: CASTKDGLYGYTF. In DNA, the CDR3 is TGTGCCAGCACCAAAGACGGATTGTATGGCTACACCTTC. The entire variable domain, with the rest obtained from reference TRBV9 and TRBJ1-2, is as follows: DSGVTQTPKHLITATGQRVTLRCSPRSGDLSVYWYQQSLDQGLQFLIQYYNGEERAKGNILERFSAQQFPDLHSELNLSSLELGDSALYFCASTKDGLYGYTFGSGTRLTVV.

The V gene is TRBV5-1, the J gene TRBJ1-1, with 9 bases aligning to TRBD1. CDR1 and CDR2 from the germline V gene are SGHRS and YFSETQ. V was pared by 3 bases and J by 6 bases, with 6 bases of the junction left unmatched. The CDR3 runs 14 residues. CDR3 loop: CASSYGTGKAEAFF. The CDR3 coding sequence is TGCGCCAGCAGCTACGGGACAGGGAAGGCTGAAGCTTTCTTT.

The table lists this clone with a few counts. The CDR3 loop reads CSAPRKTEAFF. As DNA, the CDR3 is TGCAGTGCCCCCAGGAAGACTGAAGCTTTCTTT. The rearrangement uses TRBV20-1 and TRBJ1-1; D call uncertain. Germline CDR1 and CDR2: DFQATT and SNEGSKA (reference sequence). The CDR3 loop spans 11 amino acids. The germline V and J ends were trimmed by 6 bases and 5 bases, with 10 bases remaining between them.

This clone was detected only a few times. The chain couples TRBV5-1 to TRBJ1-4; TRBD1 might be the D (6 bases). The V gene lost 1 base and the J gene lost 7 bases, with 14 bases spanning the gap. Germline-derived CDR1 and CDR2 are SGHRS and YFSETQ. The CDR3 is 15 residues long. Here the CDR3 DNA reads TGCGCCAGCAGCTTGCTTACAGGGCCTGGTGAAAAACTGTTTTTT. Protein: CASSLLTGPGEKLFF.

The chain joins TRBV19 to TRBJ2-6; maybe TRBD1 (6 bases). The germline CDR1 and CDR2 sequences are LNHDA and SQIVND (reference sequence). This CDR3 region has 19 residues. The germline V and J ends were trimmed by 0 bases and 1 base, with 16 bases remaining between them. The CDR3 here is CASSIDRTGLGSGANVLTF. The CDR3 nucleotides read TGTGCCAGTAGTATAGATAGAACAGGGCTGGGATCTGGGGCCAACGTCCTGACTTTC.

The sample holds a few counts of this clone. This chain uses TRBV5-6 with TRBJ2-2; 7 nucleotides align to TRBD1. J was trimmed by 6 bases and V by 6 bases; bases with no gene match: 14. CDR1 is SGHDT, CDR2 YYEEEE, per germline. This CDR3 is 16 amino acids long. The CDR3 protein is CASIPRGTVFAGELFF. CDR3 nucleotides: TGTGCCAGCATCCCGAGGGGGACAGTGTTTGCCGGGGAGCTGTTTTTT.

This clone was observed a few times. The rearrangement joins TRBV14 to TRBJ1-1; D unresolved. Germline loops: CDR1 SGHDN, CDR2 FVKESK. The CDR3 is made up of 11 amino acids. With 8 bases removed from V and 5 bases from J, the gap between germline ends came to 9 bases. The CDR3: CASSLVTEAFF. Here the CDR3 DNA reads TGTGCCAGCTCTTTAGTTACTGAAGCTTTCTTT.

This clone has a handful of counts. V and J are TRBV7-2 and TRBJ2-4, with TRBD2 matching 13 bases. Per the germline V gene, CDR1 is SGHTA and CDR2 is FQGNSA. The CDR3 runs to 19 residues. Unmatched junction bases numbered 10, after V lost 5 bases and J lost 0 bases. CDR3 DNA sequence: TGTGCCAGCAGCCCCGGACTAGCGGGAGACCTCATAGCCAAAAACATTCAGTACTTC. It specifies CASSPGLAGDLIAKNIQYF. Full variable domain (rest looked up from reference TRBV7-2 and TRBJ2-4): GAGVSQSPSNKVTEKGKDVELRCDPISGHTALYWYRQSLGQGLEFLIYFQGNSAPDKSGLPSDRFSAERTGGSVSTLTIQRTQQEDSAVYLCASSPGLAGDLIAKNIQYFGAGTRLSVL.

With regard to this clone: The sample holds other DNA sequences that translate to the same CDR3. The chain employs TRBV28 and TRBJ2-7; D is possibly TRBD1 (5 bases). Germline V gene data show CDR1 as MDHEN and CDR2 as SYDVKM. V lost 6 bases and J lost 4, with 13 bases in between. The length of the CDR3 is 13 residues. The CDR3 here is CASSQGSSYEQYF. The CDR3 bases are TGTGCCAGCAGCCAGGGTAGTTCTTACGAGCAGTACTTC.

The chain employs TRBV6-5 and TRBJ1-4; D gene uncertain. Germline CDR1 is MNHEY and CDR2 is SVGAGI. Trimming cost V 2 bases and J 8 bases, with 12 bases left between them. This CDR3 has 14 amino acids. The DNA of the CDR3 is TGTGCCAGCAGTTACCGGTTGGATCGAGAAAAACTGTTTTTT. Protein sequence: CASSYRLDREKLFF.

This clone has just a few counts. The gene calls are TRBV10-3 and TRBJ1-2; 11 bases fit TRBD1. The V and J ends lost 6 bases and 7 bases, in that order; junction bases with no gene match: 7. Looked up from germline, CDR1 is ENHRY and CDR2 is SYGVKD. This CDR3 has 14 amino acids. CDR3 nucleotides: TGTGCCATCAGCCAGGACAGGGGGCTTGGTGGCTACACCTTC. Translation: CAISQDRGLGGYTF.

This clone came up a few times. V gene TRBV30 combines with J gene TRBJ1-1; D call uncertain. This CDR3 contains 13 residues. The V end lost 3 bases, the J end lost 7 bases, and 15 bases lay between the germline ends. Per germline, CDR1 GTSNPN and CDR2 SVGIG (reference sequence). Here the CDR3 DNA reads TGTGCCTGGAGGTACCTCAAGAAGATTGAAGCTTTCTTT. Translation: CAWRYLKKIEAFF.

As regards this clone: Other DNA sequences in this specimen translate into the identical CDR3. Written as DNA, the CDR3 is TGTGCCAGCAGCTTAACAGGGGGTGCAAACACTGAAGCTTTCTTT. Protein sequence: CASSLTGGANTEAFF. The chain couples TRBV7-2 to TRBJ1-1, with 8 bases fitting TRBD1. This CDR3 spans 15 amino acids. V trimming: 2 bases; J trimming: 2 bases; junction bases outside the gene matches: 4. CDR1 and CDR2 (germline): SGHTA, FQGNSA.

There are a few counts of this clone. The CDR3 DNA reads TGTGCCAGCTACTTGACGTTGGTAGGGTTGAATGAGCAGTTCTTC. This encodes CASYLTLVGLNEQFF. The rearrangement uses TRBV18 and TRBJ2-1, with D unresolved. V lost 7 bases to trimming and J lost 7 bases, with 20 bases between them. The CDR3 contains 15 residues. CDR1 KGHSH and CDR2 LQKENI come from the germline V gene.